The 31 T cell receptor beta chains given below trace back to one sample, sequenced in a study of cytomegalovirus exposure and HLA in healthy donors. Primers included in the PCR were 60 Vbeta and 13 Jbeta primers. Here immunoSEQ multiplex PCR was the method, and the copy in TCRdb shows in-frame clones only, minus some. The data hold approximately 39,000 clones, with more than 60% observed a single time. The sequenced material came from PBMCs. These TCRs come from a man younger than 40 in good health and CMV-seronegative.

A few counts support this clone. The rearrangement joins TRBV7-9 to TRBJ1-1, with a weak D call TRBD1 (6 bases). This CDR3 region has 14 residues. The V gene lost 3 bases and the J gene lost 3 bases, with 11 bases spanning the gap. The germline V gene has CDR1 SEHNR and CDR2 FQNEAQ (reference sequence). The CDR3 protein is CASSFGRGHTEAFF. The CDR3 DNA follows: TGTGCCAGCAGCTTCGGGCGGGGGCACACTGAAGCTTTCTTT.

The rearrangement uses TRBV19 and TRBJ2-6; a possible D gene is TRBD2 (6 bases). CDR3 length: 16 residues. V was pared by 5 bases and J by 0 bases, with 11 bases between. Germline CDR1 reads LNHDA; CDR2 reads SQIVND (reference sequence). Written as DNA, the CDR3 is TGTGCCAGTAGTCCCATCGGGGGCTCTGGGGCCAACGTCCTGACTTTC. Translated: CASSPIGGSGANVLTF.

V and J are TRBV6-1 and TRBJ2-7, with 7 positions matching TRBD1. This CDR3 spans 15 amino acids. The germline V gene encodes CDR1 MNHNS and CDR2 SASEGT. With 0 bases clipped from V and 2 bases from J, the junction kept 4 bases outside the gene matches. The CDR3 sequence is CASSEAWQGAYEQYF. CDR3 sequence (DNA): TGTGCCAGCAGTGAAGCATGGCAGGGGGCCTACGAGCAGTACTTC.

The chain carries TRBV7-2 and TRBJ2-3, with 9 bases fitting TRBD1. Germline CDR1 and CDR2: SGHTA and FQGNSA. J was trimmed by 4 bases and V by 5 bases; bases with no gene match: 7. This CDR3 has 15 amino acids. The chain's CDR3 is CASSRRDRVADTQYF. CDR3 bases: TGTGCCAGCAGCCGCCGGGACAGGGTCGCAGATACGCAGTATTTT.

This chain joins TRBV29-1 and TRBJ2-7; 10 positions match TRBD1. The CDR3 covers 13 residues. J lost 3 bases, V lost 6 bases, and 5 bases had no gene match. Germline CDR1 is SQVTM and CDR2 is ANQGSEA. This chain's CDR3 is CSVWTGGVYEQYF. The CDR3, as DNA: TGCAGCGTATGGACAGGGGGGGTCTACGAGCAGTACTTC.

The chain joins TRBV29-1 to TRBJ2-7; no clear D gene. CDR1 is SQVTM, CDR2 ANQGSEA, per germline. V was shortened by 6 bases and J by 7 bases, with 16 bases between the two germline ends. The CDR3 is 12 residues long. The CDR3, as DNA: TGCAGCGTCGCGTCGGTATCGGGTGAGCAGTACTTC. This gives the protein CSVASVSGEQYF.

Comment on this clone: The germline gene is not matched at one end of the junction; a read error may be the cause. This sequence joins TRBV7-7 and TRBJ2-7; 8 bases match TRBD1. Germline CDR1 SSHAT, CDR2 FNYEAQ (reference sequence). CDR3 length equals 14 residues. The CDR3 DNA sequence: TGTGCTAGCAGCCCCGGGACAGGTTCCTACGAGCAGTACTTC. It translates to CASSPGTGSYEQYF.

The gene calls are TRBV5-1 and TRBJ2-7, with 9 bases lining up with TRBD1. V lost 0 bases, J lost 4 bases, and 2 bases stayed unmatched. The V gene's germline CDR1 is SGHRS and CDR2 YFSETQ. This CDR3 is 14 amino acids long. The CDR3, as DNA: TGCGCCAGCAGCTTGGCAGACAGGGGGTACGAGCAGTACTTC. This encodes CASSLADRGYEQYF. Filled out from reference TRBV5-1 and TRBJ2-7, the complete variable domain reads KAGVTQTPRYLIKTRGQQVTLSCSPISGHRSVSWYQQTPGQGLQFLFEYFSETQRNKGNFPGRFSGRQFSNSRSEMNVSTLELGDSALYLCASSLADRGYEQYFGPGTRLTVT.

The V gene is TRBV6-5, the J gene TRBJ1-2; no clear D. The V end lost 6 bases, the J end lost 7 bases, and 21 bases lay between the germline ends. The CDR3 runs to 15 residues. In germline, CDR1 is MNHEY, CDR2 SVGAGI. The CDR3 nucleotides read TGTGCCAGCAGCCCCAATTCCCAAGCCTTGTTTGGCTACACCTTC. Protein: CASSPNSQALFGYTF.

The CDR3 loop is CASSSRPLGGANEKLFF. CDR3 coding DNA: TGCGCCAGCAGCTCGCGTCCATTGGGGGGGGCTAATGAAAAACTGTTTTTT. This chain links TRBV5-1 with TRBJ1-4, with TRBD1 as a possible D gene (5 bases). In germline, CDR1 is SGHRS, CDR2 YFSETQ. CDR3 length: 17 amino acids. The V end lost 3 bases, the J end lost 3 bases, and 18 bases lay between the germline ends.

This chain links TRBV18 with TRBJ2-7, with 11 bases aligning to TRBD2. Unmatched junction bases numbered 7, after V lost 4 bases and J lost 5 bases. Germline CDR1 KGHSH, CDR2 LQKENI. CDR3 length equals 15 residues. CDR3 residues: CASSLSLAGVNEQYF. The CDR3 bases are TGTGCCAGCTCACTCTCACTAGCGGGAGTCAACGAGCAGTACTTC. Full variable domain (outside the CDR3, taken from reference TRBV18 and TRBJ2-7): NAGVMQNPRHLVRRRGQEARLRCSPMKGHSHVYWYRQLPEEGLKFMVYLQKENIIDESGMPKERFSAEFPKEGPSILRIQQVVRGDSAAYFCASSLSLAGVNEQYFGPGTRLTVT.

This sequence joins TRBV2 and TRBJ2-4; D is unresolved. The CDR3 runs to 14 residues. Germline assignment: CDR1 SNHLY and CDR2 FYNNEI. Trimming pared 4 bases from V and 0 bases from J, leaving 7 bases between. The CDR3 region is CASSGALAKNIQYF. CDR3 DNA: TGTGCCAGCAGTGGGGCCTTAGCCAAAAACATTCAGTACTTC.

The chain employs TRBV19 and TRBJ2-7, with D unresolved. CDR1 and CDR2 from the germline V gene are LNHDA and SQIVND (reference sequence). Trimming cost V 7 bases and J 2 bases, with 9 bases left between them. The CDR3 spans 12 residues. CDR3 in DNA: TGTGCCAGTACAAGCGAAGCCTACGAGCAGTACTTC. Protein sequence: CASTSEAYEQYF.

The chain is built from TRBV6-5 and TRBJ1-1, with 8 bases lining up with TRBD1. V was clipped by 2 bases and J by 4 bases; unmatched bases: 3. The CDR3 has 14 residues. Per the germline V gene, CDR1 is MNHEY and CDR2 is SVGAGI. The DNA of the CDR3 is TGTGCCAGCAGTTACACTACAGGGGGCACTGAAGCTTTCTTT. This encodes CASSYTTGGTEAFF.

This rearrangement joins TRBV29-1 to TRBJ1-4; D possibly corresponds to TRBD1 (5 bases). This CDR3 region has 12 residues. Germline assignment: CDR1 SQVTM and CDR2 ANQGSEA. The V end was cut by 4 bases, the J end by 4 bases, with 7 bases between. The CDR3 DNA reads TGCAGCGTTGGCAGGGATAATGAAAAACTGTTTTTT. Translating gives CSVGRDNEKLFF. The full variable domain, its missing parts supplied by reference TRBV29-1 and TRBJ1-4, is SAVISQKPSRDICQRGTSLTIQCQVDSQVTMMFWYRQQPGQSLTLIATANQGSEATYESGFVIDKFPISRPNLTFSTLTVSNMSPEDSSIYLCSVGRDNEKLFFGSGTQLSVL.

This clone has just a few counts. This chain connects TRBV5-1 to TRBJ2-7, with D possibly TRBD2 on 6 matching bases. Germline CDR1 and CDR2: SGHRS and YFSETQ. The CDR3 runs to 13 residues. The germline V and J ends were trimmed by 4 bases and 2 bases, with 10 bases remaining between them. This chain's CDR3 is CASSRDSAYEQYF. Written as DNA, the CDR3 is TGCGCCAGCAGCCGGGACTCTGCCTACGAGCAGTACTTC. Together with reference TRBV5-1 and TRBJ2-7, the CDR3 gives the full variable domain: KAGVTQTPRYLIKTRGQQVTLSCSPISGHRSVSWYQQTPGQGLQFLFEYFSETQRNKGNFPGRFSGRQFSNSRSEMNVSTLELGDSALYLCASSRDSAYEQYFGPGTRLTVT.

The V call is TRBV4-1, the J call TRBJ2-2, with D possibly TRBD2 on 5 matching bases. Trimming took 4 bases from V and 5 from J, leaving 11 bases between them. The CDR3 has 14 amino acids. CDR1 is MGHRA, CDR2 YSYEKL, per germline. CDR3 in DNA: TGCGCCAGCAGCCTCTTCCCGGGAACCGGGGAGCTGTTTTTT. The encoded protein is CASSLFPGTGELFF.

This chain uses TRBV2 with TRBJ2-2; the match to TRBD1 covers 10 bases. The CDR3 is 22 residues long. Germline V gene data show CDR1 as SNHLY and CDR2 as FYNNEI. The V and J ends lost 1 base and 5 bases, in that order; junction bases with no gene match: 22. The CDR3 DNA reads as TGTGCCAGCAGTGAAGGGCCGTTGAGGGTGGACAGGGGGGCGCAATTAACCGGGGAGCTGTTTTTT. Its translation is CASSEGPLRVDRGAQLTGELFF.

This chain connects TRBV28 to TRBJ1-2; perhaps TRBD1 as D (5 bases). Per germline, CDR1 MDHEN and CDR2 SYDVKM. The CDR3 loop spans 13 amino acids. Trimming removed 6 bases from V and 5 bases from J, with 13 bases in between. The CDR3 here is CASRFAGGYGYTF. The DNA for the CDR3 is TGTGCCAGCAGATTTGCGGGGGGGTATGGCTACACCTTC.

This clone was counted a single time. The V call is TRBV6-5, the J call TRBJ1-4, with a possible D match to TRBD1 (6 bases). CDR1 and CDR2 from the germline V gene are MNHEY and SVGAGI. The CDR3 sequence is 14 residues long. Trimming removed 2 bases at V and 7 bases at J, with 11 bases between. CDR3 DNA: TGTGCCAGCAGTTACGTGTCAGGGGCTGAAAAACTGTTTTTT. Translation gives CASSYVSGAEKLFF.

This sequence joins TRBV6-5 and TRBJ2-7, with TRBD1 identical over 8 bases. The ends lost 3 bases at V and 2 bases at J; junction bases unmatched: 6. Germline CDR1 and CDR2: MNHEY and SVGAGI. The CDR3 runs to 15 residues. In DNA, the CDR3 is TGTGCCAGCAGTTATGGGACAGGCGACCCCTACGAGCAGTACTTC. Translating it yields CASSYGTGDPYEQYF.

The gene calls are TRBV4-2 and TRBJ2-1, with 11 bases fitting TRBD2. This CDR3 region has 15 residues. Germline assignment: CDR1 LGHNA and CDR2 YNFKEQ. The J segment lost 6 bases and the V segment lost 3 bases, leaving 4 bases of the junction unmatched. The CDR3 loop reads CASSQPGTSGNEQFF. CDR3 nucleotide sequence: TGTGCCAGCAGCCAGCCCGGGACTAGCGGCAATGAGCAGTTCTTC.

The V gene is TRBV6-1, the J gene TRBJ2-5, with D perhaps TRBD2 (5 bases). Trimming cost V 2 bases and J 0 bases, with 10 bases left between them. The CDR3 spans 15 residues. The V gene's germline CDR1 is MNHNS and CDR2 SASEGT. The CDR3 DNA sequence: TGTGCCAGCAGTGAAATGAGCGGAGACCAAGAGACCCAGTACTTC. Translating it yields CASSEMSGDQETQYF.

The chain couples TRBV6-6 to TRBJ1-5; possibly TRBD1 for D (5 bases). Germline V gives CDR1 MNHNY, CDR2 SVGAGI (reference sequence). This CDR3 region has 14 residues. Trimming shortened V by 5 bases and J by 5 bases, and 13 bases separated the two germline ends. The CDR3 protein is CASSPRDFDQPQHF. The CDR3 region has the DNA TGTGCCAGCAGTCCCCGGGACTTCGATCAGCCCCAGCATTTT.

This clone was recorded a few times. The chain recombines TRBV4-1 with TRBJ2-7; D is unclear. The CDR3 is made up of 15 amino acids. Trimming removed 3 bases at V and 4 bases at J, with 16 bases between. Germline loops: CDR1 MGHRA, CDR2 YSYEKL. This chain's CDR3 is CASSQIDTIRYEQYF. CDR3 nucleotide sequence: TGCGCCAGCAGCCAGATCGACACGATTCGATACGAGCAGTACTTC.

The V and J genes are TRBV14 and TRBJ2-5; a weak D match, TRBD1 (6 bases). CDR1 and CDR2 from the germline V gene are SGHDN and FVKESK. The CDR3 totals 17 residues. Trimming cost V 1 base and J 5 bases, with 20 bases left between them. The CDR3, as DNA: TGTGCCAGCAGCCAAGGATGGGGGACAACCAATTTCGAGACCCAGTACTTC. This codes for CASSQGWGTTNFETQYF.

The CDR3 region has the DNA TGTGCCAGCCGCCCGGGGGGAGGGGGCACTGAAGCTTTCTTT. Translating it yields CASRPGGGGTEAFF. This rearrangement joins TRBV28 to TRBJ1-1, with TRBD1 as a possible D gene (6 bases). Germline V gene sequence: CDR1 MDHEN, CDR2 SYDVKM. Trimming removed 8 bases at V and 4 bases at J, with 17 bases between. This CDR3 region has 14 residues.

This chain links TRBV6-1 with TRBJ1-5, with a possible D match to TRBD1 (5 bases). The CDR3 totals 14 residues. CDR1 is MNHNS and CDR2 is SASEGT in the germline V gene. V was cut by 5 bases and J by 7 bases, with 15 bases left in between. The DNA of the CDR3 is TGTGCCAGCAGTCTCCGGGGGGGATCCCAGCCCCAGCATTTT. It is translated as CASSLRGGSQPQHF.

This clone has a single count. The chain links TRBV6-1 to TRBJ2-3, with 8 bases lining up with TRBD1. Germline loops: CDR1 MNHNS, CDR2 SASEGT. Trimming removed 5 bases from V and 1 base from J; junction bases left unmatched: 5. The CDR3 is 15 amino acids. The CDR3 is CASSFQGAGTDTQYF. DNA for the CDR3: TGTGCCAGCAGTTTCCAGGGGGCTGGCACAGATACGCAGTATTTT.

This chain links TRBV28 with TRBJ1-4, with D perhaps TRBD1 (5 bases). V shed 5 bases and J shed 4 bases, with 14 bases lying between them. CDR3 size: 15 residues. Germline V gene sequence: CDR1 MDHEN, CDR2 SYDVKM. The CDR3 sequence is CASSNLDTHNEKLFF. CDR3 DNA: TGTGCCAGCAGTAACCTGGACACCCATAATGAAAAACTGTTTTTT.

The J gene is TRBJ1-1, the V gene TRBV7-2; 11 positions agree with TRBD1. From germline, CDR1 is SGHTA and CDR2 FQGNSA. Losses at the gene ends were 4 bases for V and 5 bases for J; bases not matched to a gene: 6. The CDR3 is 15 residues long. This CDR3 reads CASSSGQGVRTEAFF. DNA for the CDR3: TGTGCCAGCAGCTCGGGACAGGGGGTGCGGACTGAAGCTTTCTTT.